Listed here are 7 T cell receptor beta chains from one sample, sequenced in a study of blood T cell repertoires in COVID-19 (dated by TCRdb to the early 2020s). Libraries were constructed by the immunoSEQ multiplex PCR assay. TCRdb re-hosts the immuneACCESS table, in-frame sequences only. Its copies lack some clones; in the studies checked, an unresolved V gene accounts for under half of them, and the cause for the rest is not known. Present in this sample are roughly 220,000 clones, 85% to 90% of which were seen just once. Roughly a tenth of the sample is in the top ten clones. Sequencing was carried out using peripheral blood. These receptors all come from a woman aged 50 to 60 with COVID-19, enrolled during active disease.

The chain links TRBV28 to TRBJ1-5; TRBD1 aligns across 9 bases. Germline trimming cut 7 bases from V and 4 bases from J; bases unmatched to any gene: 8. The V gene's germline CDR1 is MDHEN and CDR2 SYDVKM. CDR3 size: 15 residues. In DNA form, the CDR3 reads TGTGCCAGCACCCGGGACAGGGAGTTTAATCAGCCCCAGCATTTT. This gives the protein CASTRDREFNQPQHF.

This clone appeared a single time. This chain joins TRBV20-1 and TRBJ2-4; unclear D gene. Germline V gives CDR1 DFQATT, CDR2 SNEGSKA (reference sequence). The CDR3 loop spans 11 amino acids. The V gene lost 6 bases and the J gene lost 6 bases, with 9 bases spanning the gap. Here the CDR3 reads CSAVLLNIQYF. The CDR3 coding sequence is TGCAGTGCAGTACTTTTAAACATTCAGTACTTC.

This chain links TRBV19 with TRBJ2-7; the match to TRBD1 covers 7 bases. Losses at the gene ends were 6 bases for V and 0 bases for J; bases not matched to a gene: 8. This CDR3 contains 15 residues. From germline, CDR1 is LNHDA and CDR2 SQIVND (reference sequence). The CDR3 DNA reads TGTGCCAGTAGGGGCCGTGGGACAGTCTCCTACGAGCAGTACTTC. The encoded protein is CASRGRGTVSYEQYF. The full variable domain, rest sourced from reference TRBV19 and TRBJ2-7, is DGGITQSPKYLFRKEGQNVTLSCEQNLNHDAMYWYRQDPGQGLRLIYYSQIVNDFQKGDIAEGYSVSREKKESFPLTVTSAQKNPTAFYLCASRGRGTVSYEQYFGPGTRLTVT.

This clone was seen just once. The rearrangement joins TRBV10-1 to TRBJ1-1, with a weak D call TRBD1 (5 bases). The germline CDR1 and CDR2 sequences are WNHNN and SYGVQD (reference sequence). The CDR3 consists of 18 residues. Trimming removed 2 bases at V and 4 bases at J, with 23 bases between. This chain's CDR3 is CASSEEVRGGGVGTEAFF. The CDR3 region has the DNA TGCGCCAGCAGTGAGGAGGTGCGGGGAGGAGGGGTCGGCACTGAAGCTTTCTTT.

V gene TRBV5-1 combines with J gene TRBJ2-7; possible D gene TRBD1, 5 bases. This CDR3 contains 11 residues. Germline V gives CDR1 SGHRS, CDR2 YFSETQ. V was shortened by 6 bases and J by 4 bases, with 8 bases between the two germline ends. The chain's CDR3 is CASTSGYEQYF. The DNA of the CDR3 is TGCGCCAGCACCTCAGGGTACGAGCAGTACTTC.

This chain joins TRBV11-2 and TRBJ2-5; a weak D match, TRBD1 (7 bases). This CDR3 has 14 amino acids. Germline V gene sequence: CDR1 SGHAT, CDR2 FQNNGV. Deletions cut 5 bases from V and 4 bases from J, with 14 bases between. Here the CDR3 reads CASSQNRGGETQYF. CDR3 nucleotide sequence: TGTGCCAGCAGCCAAAACAGGGGAGGAGAGACCCAGTACTTC. Complete variable domain (other parts from reference TRBV11-2 and TRBJ2-5): EAGVAQSPRYKIIEKRQSVAFWCNPISGHATLYWYQQILGQGPKLLIQFQNNGVVDDSQLPKDRFSAERLKGVDSTLKIQPAKLEDSAVYLCASSQNRGGETQYFGPGTRLLVL.

This clone was picked up one time. The CDR3 DNA sequence: TGCGCCAGCAGCCCAAACAGGGGTGGAGGCTACACCTTC. It yields the protein CASSPNRGGGYTF. V and J are TRBV4-1 and TRBJ1-2; TRBD1 aligns across 7 bases. The CDR3 contains 13 residues. The germline gives CDR1 MGHRA, CDR2 YSYEKL. V shed 4 bases and J 8 bases; nucleotides not matched to a gene: 7.